A single sample gave rise to the 20 T cell receptor beta chains below, sequenced in a study of siplizumab effects on memory and regulatory T cells (dated by TCRdb to about 2019). The protocol used for the library was the immunoSEQ multiplex PCR assay. TCRdb re-hosts the immuneACCESS table, in-frame sequences only. Its copies lack some clones; in the studies checked, an unresolved V gene accounts for under half of them, and the cause for the rest is not known. The sample table holds more than 95,000 clones, of which around 94% were seen once. The top ten clones comprise roughly 1.5% of the sample. The sample taken for sequencing was non-Treg CD4+ T cells sorted from blood. The sample's cell subset or site label, in plain terms: FACS-sorted unstimulated CD4+ non-regulatory T cells. All receptors come from a human donor in good health.

This chain joins TRBV11-3 and TRBJ2-5; D remains ambiguous. The CDR3 sequence is 15 residues long. V was clipped by 1 base and J by 1 base, with 10 bases between them. The germline V gene encodes CDR1 SGHNT and CDR2 YENEEA. CDR3 protein: CASSLARASQETQYF. CDR3 coding DNA: TGTGCCAGCAGCTTAGCCCGGGCTTCCCAAGAGACCCAGTACTTC.

The J gene is TRBJ1-1, the V gene TRBV30; D is uncertain. CDR3 length: 12 residues. Germline CDR1 is GTSNPN and CDR2 is SVGIG (reference sequence). V lost 3 bases to trimming and J lost 0 bases, with 5 bases between them. CDR3 protein: CAWRRLNTEAFF. The CDR3 DNA follows: TGTGCCTGGAGGCGGCTGAACACTGAAGCTTTCTTT.

This clone was counted a single time. This sequence joins TRBV5-4 and TRBJ2-5, with no clear D. The CDR3 length is 14 residues. CDR1 is SGHNT and CDR2 is YYREEE in the germline V gene (reference sequence). V gave up 3 bases and J gave up 1 base, with 10 bases separating them. This chain's CDR3 is CASSSRKTQETQYF. The DNA for the CDR3 is TGTGCCAGCAGCTCCAGGAAGACCCAAGAGACCCAGTACTTC.

The rearrangement uses TRBV14 and TRBJ1-1; 12 bases line up with TRBD1. Trimming took 4 bases from V and 2 from J; bases not matched to a gene: 2. Germline CDR1 is SGHDN and CDR2 is FVKESK. The CDR3 spans 15 residues. CDR3 sequence reads: CASSRDRGPNTEAFF. CDR3 in DNA: TGTGCCAGCAGCCGGGACAGGGGGCCCAACACTGAAGCTTTCTTT. The full variable domain, in which reference TRBV14 and TRBJ1-1 provide the parts outside the CDR3, is EAGVTQFPSHSVIEKGQTVTLRCDPISGHDNLYWYRRVMGKEIKFLLHFVKESKQDESGMPNNRFLAERTGGTYSTLKVQPAELEDSGVYFCASSRDRGPNTEAFFGQGTRLTVV.

The chain uses TRBV6-6 and TRBJ2-7, with a possible D match to TRBD1 (5 bases). In germline, CDR1 is MNHNY, CDR2 SVGAGI (reference sequence). V was cut by 2 bases and J by 7 bases, with 12 bases left in between. The CDR3 is 13 amino acids. The DNA of the CDR3 is TGTGCCAGCAGTTACACGATCTACAGGGAGCAGTACTTC. This translates into CASSYTIYREQYF.

The chain couples TRBV2 to TRBJ2-5; 9 nucleotides line up with TRBD2. The CDR3 extends over 17 amino acids. The V segment lost 5 bases and the J segment 4 bases; nucleotides outside the gene matches: 14. Germline CDR1 is SNHLY and CDR2 is FYNNEI. Here the CDR3 reads CASSLEGGGRARETQYF. The CDR3 nucleotides are TGTGCCAGCAGTCTCGAAGGTGGCGGGAGGGCCAGAGAGACCCAGTACTTC.

The chain has TRBV18 and TRBJ2-6, with TRBD2 as a possible D gene (6 bases). The CDR3 contains 15 residues. The germline V and J ends were trimmed by 3 bases and 8 bases, with 14 bases remaining between them. Germline assignment: CDR1 KGHSH and CDR2 LQKENI. The CDR3 nucleotides read TGTGCCAGCTCACCCGCGGAAGGAGGGACCAACGTCCTGACTTTC. This translates into CASSPAEGGTNVLTF.

This rearrangement joins TRBV5-1 to TRBJ2-5; 15 bases fit TRBD2. V lost 4 bases and J lost 5; bases outside the gene matches: 6. Germline CDR1 reads SGHRS; CDR2 reads YFSETQ. The CDR3 covers 16 residues. In DNA, the CDR3 is TGCGCCAGCAGCGGATGGACTAGCGGGAGGGTGGAGACCCAGTACTTC. Protein sequence: CASSGWTSGRVETQYF.

The chain recombines TRBV18 with TRBJ1-1; D uncertain. Trimming took 5 bases from V and 1 from J, leaving 8 bases between them. Germline-derived CDR1 and CDR2 are KGHSH and LQKENI. CDR3 length: 13 amino acids. The CDR3 DNA reads TGTGCCAGCTCAGGACGGTGGAACACTGAAGCTTTCTTT. It yields the protein CASSGRWNTEAFF.

The gene calls are TRBV2 and TRBJ2-4; TRBD1 matches at 7 bases. The germline gives CDR1 SNHLY, CDR2 FYNNEI. V was pared by 8 bases and J by 1 base, with 5 bases of the junction left unmatched. CDR3 size: 14 residues. In DNA, the CDR3 is TGTGCCAGCGAGGGGGCTACGGCCAAAAACATTCAGTACTTC. This translates into CASEGATAKNIQYF.

The chain employs TRBV6-1 and TRBJ2-3; D call uncertain. The CDR3 has 12 amino acids. Germline CDR1 is MNHNS and CDR2 is SASEGT. V was cut by 0 bases and J by 8 bases, with 6 bases left in between. The CDR3, as DNA: TGTGCCAGCAGTGAAGCAAGGGTTACGCAGTATTTT. Its translation: CASSEARVTQYF.

This clone was detected once. The rearrangement uses TRBV6-5 and TRBJ1-5, with D uncertain. V shed 3 bases and J shed 2 bases, with 11 bases lying between them. This CDR3 comprises 15 residues. CDR1 and CDR2 (germline): MNHEY, SVGAGI. The chain's CDR3 is CASSYRGTGNQPQHF. CDR3 bases: TGTGCCAGCAGTTATCGGGGTACTGGCAATCAGCCCCAGCATTTT.

The genes are TRBV4-1 and TRBJ1-1; D ambiguous. This CDR3 is built from 15 residues. V gave up 4 bases and J gave up 4 bases, with 16 bases separating them. Per germline, CDR1 MGHRA and CDR2 YSYEKL. CDR3 protein: CASSPSPSGPTEAFF. Here the CDR3 DNA reads TGCGCCAGCAGCCCCTCCCCCAGTGGGCCCACTGAAGCTTTCTTT.

The V call is TRBV9, the J call TRBJ2-5; D gene ambiguous. This CDR3 is built from 15 residues. Germline CDR1 SGDLS, CDR2 YYNGEE. V gave up 0 bases and J gave up 0 bases, with 9 bases separating them. CDR3 region: CASSVGSRYQETQYF. The CDR3 DNA reads TGTGCCAGCAGCGTAGGGTCCAGGTACCAAGAGACCCAGTACTTC.

This chain connects TRBV5-1 to TRBJ2-7, with D possibly matching TRBD1 (6 bases). Germline loops: CDR1 SGHRS, CDR2 YFSETQ. The CDR3 runs to 16 residues. The ends were cut back, 0 bases at V and 0 bases at J, with 13 bases in the middle. In nucleotides, the CDR3 is TGCGCCAGCAGCTTGGTACTTCAGGGGAGCTCCTACGAGCAGTACTTC. It translates to CASSLVLQGSSYEQYF.

The chain is built from TRBV4-1 and TRBJ2-5; D is unresolved. V was shortened by 0 bases and J by 4 bases, with 6 bases between the two germline ends. Germline V gene sequence: CDR1 MGHRA, CDR2 YSYEKL. The CDR3 is 13 amino acids. CDR3 nucleotide sequence: TGCGCCAGCAGCCAAGAAATATCAGAGACCCAGTACTTC. It codes for CASSQEISETQYF.

J is TRBJ2-7 and V is TRBV18; 7 bases align to TRBD1. The CDR3 has 14 residues. V dropped 4 bases and J dropped 2; count of bases not matched to a gene: 5. Germline values: CDR1 KGHSH, CDR2 LQKENI. CDR3 in amino acids: CASSLTGKTYEQYF. The CDR3, as DNA: TGTGCCAGCTCACTGACAGGGAAAACCTACGAGCAGTACTTC.

This sequence joins TRBV10-3 and TRBJ2-2, with D possibly being TRBD2 (6 bases). CDR1 and CDR2 from the germline V gene are ENHRY and SYGVKD. Between the trimmed V and J ends, which lost 5 bases and 4 bases, there was a span of 20 bases. The CDR3 length is 17 residues. The CDR3 sequence is CAISFGLPYRGTGELFF. The CDR3 DNA reads TGTGCCATCAGTTTTGGACTACCCTACCGAGGCACCGGGGAGCTGTTTTTT.

The chain recombines TRBV6-1 with TRBJ2-3, with 8 bases aligning to TRBD1. The CDR3 is 12 amino acids. Germline loops: CDR1 MNHNS, CDR2 SASEGT. V trimming: 10 bases; J trimming: 4 bases; junction bases outside the gene matches: 4. CDR3: CATEQGADTQYF. The CDR3 bases are TGTGCCACAGAACAGGGGGCAGATACGCAGTATTTT.

V gene TRBV2 combines with J gene TRBJ2-3, with TRBD2 matching over 13 bases. The CDR3 totals 15 residues. Trimming cost V 6 bases and J 1 base; bases outside gene matches: 1. Looked up from germline, CDR1 is SNHLY and CDR2 is FYNNEI. The CDR3 DNA reads as TGTGCCAGCAGGGGGACTAGCGGGGGCACAGATACGCAGTATTTT. Amino acids: CASRGTSGGTDTQYF.